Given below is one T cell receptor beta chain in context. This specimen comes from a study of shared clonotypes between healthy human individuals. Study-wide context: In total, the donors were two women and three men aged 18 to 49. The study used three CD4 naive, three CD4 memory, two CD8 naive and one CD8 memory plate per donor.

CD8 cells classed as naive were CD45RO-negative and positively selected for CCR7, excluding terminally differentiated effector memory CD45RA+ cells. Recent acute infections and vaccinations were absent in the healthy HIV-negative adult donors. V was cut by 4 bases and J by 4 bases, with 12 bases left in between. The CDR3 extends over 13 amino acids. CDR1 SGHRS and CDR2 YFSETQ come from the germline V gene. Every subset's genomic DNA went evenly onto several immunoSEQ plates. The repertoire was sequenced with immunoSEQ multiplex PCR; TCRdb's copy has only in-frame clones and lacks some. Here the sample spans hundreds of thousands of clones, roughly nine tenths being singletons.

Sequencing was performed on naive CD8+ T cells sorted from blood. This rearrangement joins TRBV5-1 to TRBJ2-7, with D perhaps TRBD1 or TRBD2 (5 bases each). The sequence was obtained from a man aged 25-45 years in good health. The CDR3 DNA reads TGCGCCAGCAGCCTCTGGGACGGTTACGAGCAGTACTTC. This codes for CASSLWDGYEQYF.